These T cell receptor beta chains were read from a single sample in a study of neurological immune-mediated disorders. TCRdb reprocessed the 5' RACE reads via MiXCR and lists one record per CDR3 protein. This sample has tens of thousands of distinct CDR3 sequences; around 9.6% occur once, and the top ten carry 9.5% to 10%. Input material: PBMCs. The receptors come from a man aged 25-40 years in good health. Both conserved end residues are part of each CDR3. A D gene is named only where the DNA matches it firmly. Clone sizes are given selectively: once, few, many, or a class where the clone is expanded.

j_call v_call d_call clone_size cdr3_nt cdr3_aa
TRBJ2-7 TRBV10-3 TRBD2 many TGTGCCATCAGTGCTGGACTAGCGGGTGAAGGGGCTTTGGACGAGCAGTACTTC CAISAGLAGEGALDEQYF
TRBJ2-7 TRBV6-1 - - TGTGCCAGCAGTGAATCTACAGGGTCGGTCCACGAGCAGTACTTC CASSESTGSVHEQYF
TRBJ2-3 TRBV7-2 - many TGTGCCAGCAGGGGGGAATCAGATACGCAGTATTTT CASRGESDTQYF
TRBJ2-1 TRBV27 TRBD2 many TGTGCCAGCAGTTTATACCCTAGCGGGAGTTTCAGATCCTACAATGAGCAGTTCTTC CASSLYPSGSFRSYNEQFF
TRBJ1-1 TRBV14 - many TGTGCCAGCAGCCAAGACCGGCGGGGCTCAGGCACTGAAGCTTTCTTT CASSQDRRGSGTEAFF
TRBJ2-2 TRBV5-1 - medium-sized TGCGCCAGCAGCTTGGTTCCCTTTAACACCGGGGAGCTGTTTTTT CASSLVPFNTGELFF
TRBJ2-7 TRBV28 - many TGTGCCAGCAGTTCGATGGGGTTGTACGAGCAGTACTTC CASSSMGLYEQYF
TRBJ2-5 TRBV20-1 - many TGCAGTGCTAGAGTTGGACGGGATTGGGAGACCCAGTACTTC CSARVGRDWETQYF
TRBJ1-2 TRBV5-6 - many TGTGCCAGCAGCTTGGGGACATTTAACTATGGCTACACCTTC CASSLGTFNYGYTF
TRBJ2-2 TRBV5-1 TRBD2 - TGCGCCAGCAGCCTCACAGCGGGATCGTCCACCGTGGATCTGTTTTTT CASSLTAGSSTVDLFF